This T cell receptor beta chain was captured in a study of blood T cell repertoires in COVID-19. With 3 bases clipped from V and 3 bases from J, the junction kept 3 bases outside the gene matches. The CDR3 is made up of 14 amino acids. CDR1 is DFQATT, CDR2 SNEGSKA, per germline (reference sequence). Original processing notes: Estimated nucleated cell counts came from reference gene primer amplification. Produced via immunoSEQ multiplex PCR; TCRdb's table is partial and in-frame only. Clone size and the V and J calls come from that table; the DNA yielded D and trimming. The sample has over 200,000 clones; more than 85% are singletons.

Sequenced input: peripheral blood. The chain joins TRBV20-1 to TRBJ2-7; 12 positions agree with TRBD2. This TCR derives from a person aged 18 to 30 with COVID-19, enrolled during active disease. The CDR3 region has the DNA TGCAGTGCTAGTTCGACTAGCGGGAGCTACGAGCAGTACTTC. As protein: CSASSTSGSYEQYF.